The clone carrying this T cell receptor beta chain came up many times. The data derive from a study of T cell clonality in common variable immunodeficiency. Produced via immunoSEQ multiplex PCR; TCRdb's table is partial and in-frame only. Altogether roughly 58,000 clones were found in the sample, and no singletons occur. Source material: peripheral blood mononuclear cells. The sequence was collected from a person aged 18-70 years in good health.

CDR3 loop: CSASRLAGGTYNEQFF. The sequenced CDR3 bases are TGCAGTGCTAGCCGACTAGCGGGAGGAACCTACAATGAG. V and J are TRBV20-1 and TRBJ2-1, with 13 bases fitting TRBD2. Coverage ceases 3 residues before the CDR3 finishes, and the germline J gene fills in the end. Germline V gene lookup returns CDR1 DFQATT and CDR2 SNEGSKA (reference sequence). Trimming at V came to 3 bases and at J to 2 bases, leaving 4 bases not matched to a gene. The CDR3 sequence is 16 residues long.